This TCR beta chain was sequenced in a study of a mutant IDH1 vaccine in newly diagnosed glioma (dated by TCRdb to about 2021). For the wider study: Patients received eight vaccinations in weeks 1, 3, 5, 7, 11, 15, 19 and 23, corresponding to visits V03 through V10. Vaccination began 4-6 weeks after radiotherapy alone, or alongside temozolomide cycles in the chemotherapy-containing groups. Of the approximately 33 patients who were treated, 62.5% were male and approximately 38% were female, and the mean age was approximately 40 years. Prior to enrollment, standard therapy consisting of radiotherapy alone, temozolomide alone, or radiochemotherapy with temozolomide had been administered to patients, with the combination being received by most patients. Peripheral blood was collected at six visits: V03 (baseline), V05, V07, V10, V12 and V13. Longitudinal TCRB deep sequencing was done for 20 to 25 treated patients, wherever samples were available for exploratory analyses.

The library was obtained by the immunoSEQ multiplex PCR assay. Rearranged TCR beta chain sequences were amplified using the hsTCRB Kit according to the manufacturer's protocol. TCRB libraries were sequenced on an Illumina MiSeq. Processing in the source paper ran as follows. The kit vendor's proprietary platform handled demultiplexing, trimming and gene mapping. The table comes from immuneACCESS by way of TCRdb, which keeps in-frame sequences with V and J called. Part of the clones is missing from these tables; in studies checked, under half for an unresolved V gene and the rest for unknown reasons. That table supplies the V and J calls and clone size; D and trimming were determined from the DNA. Recorded for this sample are about 81,000 clones; 70% to 90% of them occurred a single time. 2% to 2.5% of the sample rests with the top ten. The investigation overall reported the following: It was noted by the authors that analyses of patient blood samples could not be reproduced owing to sample limitations. Changes in the top peripheral T cell clonotypes picked up by TCRB sequencing did not appear to be linked to pseudoprogression. Immune responses induced by the vaccine were seen in over 80% of patients across multiple MHC alleles. Availability determined which PBMC samples were chosen for TCRB deep sequencing.

The CDR3 starts with the cysteine, ends with the phenylalanine, and has 14 residues. Only the CDR3 part of the read is kept: 42 bases, read in frame from the first base. Taken from the germline V gene, the CDR1 and CDR2 loops are SGHVS and FNYEAQ. At the junction V is shortened by 5 bases and J by 3 bases, with 10 bases in between. The time point label for this specimen denotes: week 23, last vaccination. A 20-mer mutant IDH1 peptide at 300 micrograms in Montanide made up each vaccine dose, which was injected subcutaneously together with topical imiquimod. Donors had newly diagnosed WHO grade 3 or 4 IDH1-mutant astrocytomas with loss of nuclear ATRX. The samples were drawn from NOA16, a multicentre, single-arm, open-label phase I trial in Germany that tested a mutant IDH1 peptide vaccine in humans for the first time. Genomic DNA for TCRB sequencing was isolated from EDTA blood with the DNeasy Blood and Tissue Kit.

Concerning this clone itself: Its antigen target is currently unknown. No base-level quality is on record; no much larger clone is a single base apart.

Sequenced here: PBMCs, sampled from a glioma patient whose treatment included an IDH1 peptide vaccine. This TCR came from a young man with glioma. Some clones in this sample may be carry-over from other donors' samples. This sequence uses TRBV7-6 and TRBJ2-2, with the D gene too uncertain to name. The CDR3 loop reads CASSLSLDTGELFF. The DNA reads TGTGCCAGCAGCCTCTCCCTAGACACCGGGGAGCTGTTTTTT.